This is a list of T cell receptor beta chains from one sample in a study of blood T cell repertoires in COVID-19. Method: immunoSEQ multiplex PCR; TCRdb's copy keeps in-frame clones and lacks some. Among approximately 130,000 clones listed, around 80% were seen once. The sample comprised peripheral blood. These receptor sequences come from a human donor in a cohort sampled during active COVID-19. Both conserved end residues are part of each CDR3. A D gene is named only where the DNA matches it firmly. Size tells how often a clone was seen (once, few, many) or the class of an expanded clone, and some rows leave it out.

.,TRBV15,.,TRBJ1-4,CATSRGQDVDEKLFF,TGTGCCACCAGCAGAGGACAGGACGTGGATGAAAAACTGTTTTTT
.,TRBV7-9,TRBD1,TRBJ2-3,CASSYGTVEADTQYF,TGTGCCAGCAGCTATGGGACAGTTGAGGCAGATACGCAGTATTTT
.,TRBV5-1,TRBD1,TRBJ1-1,CASSLSQQGGTEAFF,TGCGCCAGCAGCTTGTCCCAACAGGGGGGCACTGAAGCTTTCTTT
.,TRBV20-1,TRBD2,TRBJ2-7,CSASPIAGGQEQYF,TGCAGTGCTAGTCCGATAGCGGGGGGGCAGGAGCAGTACTTC
.,TRBV9,.,TRBJ1-2,CASSHGQNYGYTF,TGTGCCAGCAGCCACGGACAGAACTATGGCTACACCTTC
.,TRBV12-3/TRBV12-4,.,TRBJ1-6,CASTLRLNSPLHF,TGTGCCAGCACTTTACGTCTGAATTCACCCCTCCACTTT
.,TRBV3-1/TRBV3-2,.,TRBJ2-7,CASSQAGREQYF,TGTGCCAGCAGCCAAGCAGGGCGCGAGCAGTACTTC
.,TRBV28,.,TRBJ2-5,CASSRSGVRKETQYF,TGTGCCAGCAGTAGGTCAGGGGTTCGAAAAGAGACCCAGTACTTC
.,TRBV19,TRBD2,TRBJ2-1,CASSIGGPGDRGDEQFF,TGTGCCAGTAGTATAGGAGGACCCGGGGACCGGGGGGATGAGCAGTTCTTC
.,TRBV7-9,.,TRBJ2-7,CASRGTQDFNEQYF,TGTGCCAGCAGGGGGACACAGGACTTCAACGAGCAGTACTTC
.,TRBV9,TRBD1,TRBJ2-7,CASSPRTGPYEQYF,TGTGCCAGCAGCCCCCGGACAGGGCCCTACGAGCAGTACTTC
.,TRBV5-6,TRBD1,TRBJ1-1,CASRLDRGRWNTEAFF,TGTGCCAGCAGGTTGGACAGGGGGCGATGGAACACTGAAGCTTTCTTT
.,TRBV14,.,TRBJ1-2,CASSPLGQIGYTF,TGTGCCAGCAGCCCCCTCGGACAGATCGGCTACACCTTC
.,TRBV19,TRBD1,TRBJ1-1,CASSIVQGKNTEAFF,TGTGCCAGTAGTATAGTACAGGGGAAGAACACTGAAGCTTTCTTT
once,TRBV7-9,TRBD2,TRBJ2-3,CASSHRRLASTDTQYF,TGTGCCAGCAGCCATAGACGACTAGCTAGCACAGATACGCAGTATTTT
.,TRBV6-6,.,TRBJ2-1,CASSYSYEQFF,TGTGCCAGCAGTTACTCCTATGAGCAGTTCTTC
.,TRBV30,TRBD1,TRBJ1-2,CAWSTTGVRGYTF,TGTGCCTGGAGTACAACAGGGGTAAGAGGCTACACCTTC
.,TRBV18,.,TRBJ1-5,CASSTRGNQPQHF,TGTGCCAGCTCCACCAGGGGCAATCAGCCCCAGCATTTT
.,TRBV9,.,TRBJ2-5,CASSVGTSKQETQYF,TGTGCCAGCAGCGTAGGAACTAGCAAACAAGAGACCCAGTACTTC
.,TRBV5-1,.,TRBJ1-1,CASSLTGGRNTEAFF,TGCGCCAGCAGCTTGACGGGGGGTCGGAACACTGAAGCTTTCTTT
.,TRBV30,.,TRBJ2-7,CAWSVGGSGYEQYF,TGTGCCTGGAGTGTTGGAGGGAGCGGCTACGAGCAGTACTTC
.,TRBV4-1,.,TRBJ1-1,CASSQVVPAAEAFF,TGCGCCAGCAGCCAAGTAGTCCCCGCGGCTGAAGCTTTCTTT
.,TRBV2,TRBD1,TRBJ2-5,CASSEDRGAQETQYF,TGTGCCAGCAGTGAAGACAGGGGGGCCCAAGAGACCCAGTACTTC
.,TRBV11-2,.,TRBJ2-7,CASSPQGGGEQYF,TGTGCCAGCAGCCCCCAGGGGGGAGGCGAGCAGTACTTC
.,TRBV28,.,TRBJ1-1,CATNPPSWWEAFF,TGTGCCACAAACCCCCCGAGTTGGTGGGAGGCTTTCTTT
.,TRBV4-1,.,TRBJ2-1,CASSPPWRGPAYNEQFF,TGCGCCAGCAGCCCTCCTTGGCGGGGGCCCGCCTACAATGAGCAGTTCTTC